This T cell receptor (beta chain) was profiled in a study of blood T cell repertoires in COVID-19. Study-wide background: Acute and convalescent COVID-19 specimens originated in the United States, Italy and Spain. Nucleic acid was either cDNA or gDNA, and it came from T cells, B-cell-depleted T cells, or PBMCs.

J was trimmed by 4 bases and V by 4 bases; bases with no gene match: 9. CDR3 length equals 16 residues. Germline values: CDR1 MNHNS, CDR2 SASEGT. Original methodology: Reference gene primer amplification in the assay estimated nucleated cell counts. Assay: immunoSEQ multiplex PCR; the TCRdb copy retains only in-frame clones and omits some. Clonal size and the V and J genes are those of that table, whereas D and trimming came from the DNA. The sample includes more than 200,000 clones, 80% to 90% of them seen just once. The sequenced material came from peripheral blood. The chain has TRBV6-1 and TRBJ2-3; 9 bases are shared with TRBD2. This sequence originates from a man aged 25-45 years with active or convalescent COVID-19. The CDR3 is CASSARTSAVADTQYF. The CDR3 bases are TGTGCCAGCAGTGCTCGGACTAGCGCGGTCGCAGATACGCAGTATTTT.